The rows below give T cell receptor beta chains drawn from one sample of a study of CD8 T cells in ankylosing spondylitis. One entry per CDR3 protein results from TCRdb running MiXCR on the 5' RACE reads. The top ten clones hold roughly a fifth of a sample with a few hundred thousand distinct CDR3 sequences, 10% of them seen once. Input material: blood, either unsorted or a sorted T cell fraction (not recorded which). All receptors come from a male donor with ankylosing spondylitis or in good health (not recorded which). Each CDR3 is given with its conserved first and last residue. A D gene is named only where the DNA matches it firmly. A row's size may be missing; if present it is once, few, many or a size class.

CDR3 DNA	CDR3 protein	V gene	J gene	CDR3 length	D gene	clone size
TGCAGTGCCCCACACGACATTCCCATGAACACTGAAGCTTTCTTT	CSAPHDIPMNTEAFF	TRBV20-1	TRBJ1-1	15	NA	many
TGTGCCAGCAGCTTAGATTTCCAGCACGAGCAGTACTTC	CASSLDFQHEQYF	TRBV7-2	TRBJ2-7	13	NA	many
TGTGCCAGCAGAGCTAGGGGGGGGAGCTCCTACAATGAGCAGTTCTTC	CASRARGGSSYNEQFF	TRBV12-3/TRBV12-4	TRBJ2-1	16	NA	many
TGTGCCAGCAGCAATACCGGGACAGGGTTCACAGATACGCAGTATTTT	CASSNTGTGFTDTQYF	TRBV3-1	TRBJ2-3	16	TRBD1	NA
TGTGCCAGCAGTTTAATGACTTCCTTCACAGATACGCAGTATTTT	CASSLMTSFTDTQYF	TRBV12-3/TRBV12-4	TRBJ2-3	15	NA	few
TGTGCCACCAGTAGGAGTGGATACACTGAAGCTTTCTTT	CATSRSGYTEAFF	TRBV24-1	TRBJ1-1	13	NA	many
TGCGCCAGCAGCTTGGAGCCCAATCGCGATAACACCATATATTTT	CASSLEPNRDNTIYF	TRBV5-1	TRBJ1-3	15	NA	many
TGTGCCAGCAGTTTAGTCTCGAAAGGACTAGCGGGGCGCACAGATACGCAGTATTTT	CASSLVSKGLAGRTDTQYF	TRBV12-3/TRBV12-4	TRBJ2-3	19	TRBD2	NA
TGTGCCAGCAGCCAAGAATGGGGAAACACCGGGGAGCTGTTTTTT	CASSQEWGNTGELFF	TRBV3-1	TRBJ2-2	15	NA	many
TGTGCCAGCAGCCAAGACAGGGGGCACTATGGCTACACCTTC	CASSQDRGHYGYTF	TRBV14	TRBJ1-2	14	TRBD1	NA
TGTGCCAGCAGCCGCTTCCTGCCGGGACTAGCGGGGGCCGACAATGAGCAGTTCTTC	CASSRFLPGLAGADNEQFF	TRBV14	TRBJ2-1	19	TRBD2	NA
TGCGCCAGCAGCTTGGCTAGAACTAGCGGGGGTGTCTACGAGCAGTACTTC	CASSLARTSGGVYEQYF	TRBV5-1	TRBJ2-7	17	TRBD2	many
TGCAGCGTCAGCAAACAGGGCACTGAAGCTTTCTTT	CSVSKQGTEAFF	TRBV29-1	TRBJ1-1	12	NA	few
TGTGCCAGCAGCGTTACCACAGGGTTCATGTACAATGAGCAGTTCTTC	CASSVTTGFMYNEQFF	TRBV7-3	TRBJ2-1	16	NA	NA
TGCGCCAGCAGCCCGGGACAGGAATACAATGAGCAGTTCTTC	CASSPGQEYNEQFF	TRBV5-1	TRBJ2-1	14	TRBD1	many
TGTGCCAGCAGCCGAGGACTAGCGGGGTCTAGTGAGCAGTTCTTC	CASSRGLAGSSEQFF	TRBV7-3	TRBJ2-1	15	TRBD2	many
TGTGCCAGCAGGCCCGGGACAGGCCTTTCCCTGGAGCAGTACTTC	CASRPGTGLSLEQYF	TRBV7-8	TRBJ2-7	15	TRBD1	many
TGTGCCAGCAGCCAAGGGGTAGCGGGGGCCACCACAGATACGCAGTATTTT	CASSQGVAGATTDTQYF	TRBV4-2	TRBJ2-3	17	TRBD2	many
TGTGCCAGCAGCTTAGGCCGGGGGGCCCTCCGAGATACGCAGTATTTT	CASSLGRGALRDTQYF	TRBV7-2	TRBJ2-3	16	NA	many
TGCAGCGCCGACAGGGCCTATGGCTACACCTTC	CSADRAYGYTF	TRBV29-1	TRBJ1-2	11	TRBD1	many
TGTGCCAGCATTCAGGGCCCTGAAGCTTTCTTT	CASIQGPEAFF	TRBV27	TRBJ1-1	11	NA	many
TGCAGTTCCGGTTCGACCGCCGGGGAGCTGTTTTTT	CSSGSTAGELFF	TRBV20-1	TRBJ2-2	12	NA	NA
TGTGCCAGCAGCCCCGGCTACCAGGCTGACAATGAGCAGTTCTTC	CASSPGYQADNEQFF	TRBV5-6	TRBJ2-1	15	NA	many
TGTGCCAGCAGCTCGGCCAGTGGGGAGCAGTACTTC	CASSSASGEQYF	TRBV5-6	TRBJ2-7	12	NA	many
TGCGCCAGCAGCTTCAAGGACCGGGACGGGGAGCTGTTTTTT	CASSFKDRDGELFF	TRBV5-1	TRBJ2-2	14	NA	few
TGCAGTGCTAGTATGTTGTCCTACGAGCAGTACTTC	CSASMLSYEQYF	TRBV20-1	TRBJ2-7	12	NA	many
TGTGCGGCGGGGGGCGACACCGGGGAGCTGTTTTTT	CAAGGDTGELFF	TRBV7-9	TRBJ2-2	12	TRBD2	NA
TGTGCCAGCAGTTTTGGGACCGAGTCAGATACGCAGTATTTT	CASSFGTESDTQYF	TRBV12-3/TRBV12-4	TRBJ2-3	14	NA	many
TGCGCCAGCAGCTTGGAAGGGCGAGCGCCGTATGAGCAGTTCTTC	CASSLEGRAPYEQFF	TRBV5-1	TRBJ2-1	15	NA	many
TGCAGCGTTGGGGCAGGGGGTTACTACGAGCAGTACTTC	CSVGAGGYYEQYF	TRBV29-1	TRBJ2-7	13	TRBD1	many
TGCGCCAGCAGCTTGGAGGGCGCGTCAGCCCCAGGCAATGAGCAGTTCTTC	CASSLEGASAPGNEQFF	TRBV5-1	TRBJ2-1	17	NA	NA
TGTGCCAGCAGCCCTCTGGGGGGCCCCTATGGCTACACCTTC	CASSPLGGPYGYTF	TRBV7-2	TRBJ1-2	14	NA	many
TGTGCCAGCAGCCTCGGGACAGGGGGGGATCAGCCCCAGCATTTT	CASSLGTGGDQPQHF	TRBV7-9	TRBJ1-5	15	TRBD1	many
TGTGCCAGCAGCTTGGTAGGGGCAGGGCGCCCCACCGGGGAGCTGTTTTTT	CASSLVGAGRPTGELFF	TRBV5-6	TRBJ2-2	17	NA	NA
TGTGCCAGCAGCCAAGTATCCGGAGGGGCCCAGGGCTACACCTTC	CASSQVSGGAQGYTF	TRBV4-2	TRBJ1-2	15	NA	many
TGCAGCGGTGGGCATTCGAACACCGGGGAGCTGTTTTTT	CSGGHSNTGELFF	TRBV29-1	TRBJ2-2	13	NA	many
TGTGCCAGCAGCTCGACGGGGCGGACCAGCTACGAGCAGTACTTC	CASSSTGRTSYEQYF	TRBV5-5	TRBJ2-7	15	NA	few
TGTGCCAGCAGCTTACCGGGACAGGAACACCCAATGCGAGGGGAGACCCAGTACTTC	CASSLPGQEHPMRGETQYF	TRBV7-2	TRBJ2-5	19	TRBD1	NA
TGTGCCAGCAGCCCGACAGCACCTAACTATGGCTACACCTTC	CASSPTAPNYGYTF	TRBV6-1	TRBJ1-2	14	NA	few
TGCAGTGCGCCCCCACTAGCGGGGGGGCGGAGTGACCAGTTCTTC	CSAPPLAGGRSDQFF	TRBV20-1	TRBJ2-1	15	TRBD2	NA
TGTGCCACCAGATTCCCAAATGGGGAGACCCAGTACTTC	CATRFPNGETQYF	TRBV15	TRBJ2-5	13	NA	many
TGTGCCAGCAGCAGCAATGGGGGGGTGAACACTGAAGCTTTCTTT	CASSSNGGVNTEAFF	TRBV5-6	TRBJ1-1	15	NA	NA
TGTGCCAGCAGTTCCTACGGGACAGGGACGGGCTACACCTTC	CASSSYGTGTGYTF	TRBV6-5	TRBJ1-2	14	TRBD1	few
TGTGCCAGCAGCCCTTTGGGGGGGGGTCGGTACACTGAAGCTTTCTTT	CASSPLGGGRYTEAFF	TRBV3-1	TRBJ1-1	16	NA	many
TGTGCCAGCAGCCCCACAACAGGGTCACACACTGAAGCTTTCTTT	CASSPTTGSHTEAFF	TRBV11-2	TRBJ1-1	15	NA	many
TGTGCCACTCAAAGCGGGGTACAAGAGACCCAGTACTTC	CATQSGVQETQYF	TRBV15	TRBJ2-5	13	TRBD2	many
TGTGCCAGCAGCTTTGTTCCCCAAGAGACCCAGTACTTC	CASSFVPQETQYF	TRBV7-2	TRBJ2-5	13	NA	many
TGCAGTGCCTTTAGCGGGGGGCCGGTAGAGACCCAGTACTTC	CSAFSGGPVETQYF	TRBV20-1	TRBJ2-5	14	TRBD2	many
TGCGCCAGCAGCCAAGAACAAGGACTAGCGGGGAACTACGAGCAGTACTTC	CASSQEQGLAGNYEQYF	TRBV4-1	TRBJ2-7	17	TRBD2	few
TGTGCCAGCAGTGATCCCCCGAGGACTGAAGCTTTCTTT	CASSDPPRTEAFF	TRBV6-1	TRBJ1-1	13	NA	few
TGTGCCAGCAGTGAGCCGGACAGCACCCAGCCCCAGCATTTT	CASSEPDSTQPQHF	TRBV6-1	TRBJ1-5	14	NA	few
TGCAGCGTCGCCCTTACTAATGAAAAACTGTTTTTT	CSVALTNEKLFF	TRBV29-1	TRBJ1-4	12	NA	NA
TGTGCCAGCAGCCCGGACAGAACCGGGGAGCTGTTTTTT	CASSPDRTGELFF	TRBV7-3	TRBJ2-2	13	NA	many